One and the same sample provided the 10 T cell receptor beta chains below, sequenced in a study of T-cell reconstitution after alpha-beta-depleted transplantation in children (TCRdb year 2016). Library prep was done by PCR. The reads were generated on an Illumina HiSeq 2500. TCR libraries were prepared with molecular barcoding, using unique molecular identifiers to normalize TCRbeta repertoire quantification. TCRdb reprocessed the public reads (quality trimming at Q25 with fastp, clone calling with MiXCR) and kept in-frame beta chains. Rows merge per CDR3 protein into single entries with the most common DNA and genes. The sample table lists 200,000 to 250,000 distinct CDR3 sequences, about 25% of them with a count of one. 2.6% of the sample is taken by the ten largest. The treatment or condition label on this specimen signifies: allogeneic hematopoietic cell transplantation with graft depleted of TCRalphabeta T cells and CD19 B cells.

The sample was PBMCs, taken before TCRalphabeta/CD19-depleted stem cell transplant. Receptors originate from a girl aged 2 to 10 with Fanconi anemia, due to receive a stem cell transplant.

This clonotype was seen ten or more times. The J gene is TRBJ2-1, the V gene TRBV4-2; D is uncertain. V lost 4 bases and J lost 5, with 9 bases in between. The germline gives CDR1 LGHNA, CDR2 YNFKEQ. CDR3 size: 13 residues. CDR3 nucleotides: TGTGCCAGCAGCCGTACTCTGAACAATGAGCAGTTCTTC. Protein: CASSRTLNNEQFF.

This clonotype was detected ten times or more. The chain couples TRBV7-2 to TRBJ2-1, with 9 positions matching TRBD2. The CDR3 has 17 residues. CDR1 is SGHTA, CDR2 FQGNSA, per germline. With V trimmed by 0 bases and J by 5 bases, 8 bases remained unmatched. The CDR3 protein is CASSLAGLATGDNEQFF. In nucleotides, the CDR3 is TGTGCCAGCAGCTTAGCGGGACTAGCTACGGGGGACAATGAGCAGTTCTTC.

This clonotype was seen repeatedly, ten times or more. This chain uses TRBV6-1 with TRBJ2-3; 7 bases are a match to TRBD1. The germline CDR1 and CDR2 sequences are MNHNS and SASEGT. CDR3 length: 16 residues. Germline trimming cut 6 bases from V and 2 bases from J; bases unmatched to any gene: 11. The CDR3 sequence is CASRRDRVGYTDTQYF. DNA for the CDR3: TGTGCCAGCAGACGAGACAGGGTAGGATACACAGATACGCAGTATTTT.

The chain couples TRBV30 to TRBJ2-1, with D uncertain. Per the germline V gene, CDR1 is GTSNPN and CDR2 is SVGIG (reference sequence). The CDR3 runs to 13 residues. Trimming stripped 1 base from V and 3 bases from J, with 7 bases between. The CDR3 region has the DNA TGTGCCTGGAGTGCTGACCGCTACAATGAGCAGTTCTTC. Amino acids: CAWSADRYNEQFF.

The genes are TRBV27 and TRBJ2-3; D gene uncertain. Between the trimmed V and J ends, which lost 7 bases and 4 bases, there was a span of 12 bases. The CDR3 totals 13 residues. Germline lookup yields CDR1 MNHEY and CDR2 SMNVEV (reference sequence). CDR3 in DNA: TGTGCCAGCACCAAACTTAGGGCAGATACGCAGTATTTT. This sequence encodes CASTKLRADTQYF.

This clonotype has ten or more counts. V usage is TRBV3-1 and J usage is TRBJ2-1, with 12 positions matching TRBD2. Germline-derived CDR1 and CDR2 are LGHDT and YNNKEL (reference sequence). CDR3 length equals 20 residues. The J segment lost 6 bases and the V segment lost 2 bases, leaving 17 bases of the junction unmatched. CDR3 sequence: CASSQFGLAGKGAATNEQFF. CDR3 DNA sequence: TGTGCCAGCAGCCAATTTGGACTAGCGGGGAAGGGTGCGGCCACCAATGAGCAGTTCTTC.

This clonotype was counted many times. The chain couples TRBV5-1 to TRBJ1-1; D unclear. The germline V gene has CDR1 SGHRS and CDR2 YFSETQ. Trimming took off 3 bases at V and 3 bases at J, with 12 bases between the two ends. The CDR3 is 14 residues long. CDR3 sequence reads: CASSSSSQHTEAFF. The CDR3 DNA is TGCGCCAGCAGCTCATCGTCCCAGCACACTGAAGCTTTCTTT.

The chain has TRBV7-3 and TRBJ2-1; 12 nucleotides match TRBD1. Germline CDR1 reads SGHTA; CDR2 reads FQGTGA. V trimming: 2 bases; J trimming: 0 bases; junction bases outside the gene matches: 8. The CDR3 covers 19 residues. CDR3 nucleotide sequence: TGTGCCAGCAGCTTAGGGTTCGGGACAGGGGGCCACTCCTACAATGAGCAGTTCTTC. It yields the protein CASSLGFGTGGHSYNEQFF.

This clonotype was seen many times. V and J are TRBV29-1 and TRBJ1-2; maybe TRBD1 (5 bases). Germline CDR1 SQVTM, CDR2 ANQGSEA. V lost 4 bases and J lost 3, with 15 bases in between. This CDR3 region has 14 residues. The CDR3 loop reads CSVVGGAGHYGYTF. CDR3 nucleotides: TGCAGCGTTGTTGGGGGAGCGGGTCACTATGGCTACACCTTC.

This clonotype showed up just a few times. The chain has TRBV20-1 and TRBJ1-2; a possible D gene is TRBD1 (5 bases). The CDR3 consists of 13 residues. Trimming stripped 0 bases from V and 5 bases from J, with 10 bases between. Germline-derived CDR1 and CDR2 are DFQATT and SNEGSKA (reference sequence). The CDR3 DNA sequence: TGCAGTGCTAGAGATCGCGCAGGGTATGGCTACACCTTC. This codes for CSARDRAGYGYTF.